Given below is one T cell receptor (beta chain) in context. What it binds is not known. Diabetic patients met standard criteria for type 1 or type 2 diabetes. The PCR template was genomic DNA. Multiplex PCR with 30 forward and 13 reverse primers amplified the TCR beta CDR3. TCRdb fed the multiplex PCR reads into MiXCR, producing one record per CDR3 protein. The sample lists some 250,000 distinct CDR3 sequences; 45% to 60% were seen once. This record belongs to a study of type 1 and type 2 diabetes patients. Whole-study findings and limits: Some HECs seen only in T1D might also appear in more T2D or control samples. Both CD4+ and CD8+ type 2 diabetes repertoires showed significantly higher diversity than type 1.

The CDR3 contains 15 residues. Germline CDR1 is SGHVT and CDR2 is SQSDAQ. The germline V and J ends were trimmed by 5 bases and 2 bases, with 16 bases remaining between them. The sample taken for sequencing was peripheral blood mononuclear cells (PBMCs). This chain links TRBV7-4 with TRBJ2-7; D gene uncertain. This sequence was found in a man aged 18-30 years with type 2 diabetes. CDR3 in DNA: TGTGCCAGCAGCGACGACCTCTCCATCGCCTACGAGCAGTACTTC. Translation: CASSDDLSIAYEQYF.